Listed here is a single T cell receptor beta chain. CDR1 and CDR2 from the germline V gene are SGHDT and YYEEEE. CDR3 size: 14 residues. Trimming took off 4 bases at V and 10 bases at J, with 18 bases between the two ends. Using immunoSEQ multiplex PCR, the repertoire was profiled, and TCRdb retains in-frame clones only, with some absent. Found here are roughly 80,000 clones, more than 70% of them singletons; the top ten hold around 5.7%. The data stem from a study of control samples from healthy donors and cancer patients. Sequences were obtained from blood. The chain uses TRBV5-6 and TRBJ2-1; D ambiguous. The source of this sequence is a woman in her 50s in good health. The CDR3 loop reads CASSILDSGQEQFF. CDR3 nucleotide sequence: TGTGCCAGCAGCATTCTAGATTCCGGGCAAGAGCAGTTCTTC.